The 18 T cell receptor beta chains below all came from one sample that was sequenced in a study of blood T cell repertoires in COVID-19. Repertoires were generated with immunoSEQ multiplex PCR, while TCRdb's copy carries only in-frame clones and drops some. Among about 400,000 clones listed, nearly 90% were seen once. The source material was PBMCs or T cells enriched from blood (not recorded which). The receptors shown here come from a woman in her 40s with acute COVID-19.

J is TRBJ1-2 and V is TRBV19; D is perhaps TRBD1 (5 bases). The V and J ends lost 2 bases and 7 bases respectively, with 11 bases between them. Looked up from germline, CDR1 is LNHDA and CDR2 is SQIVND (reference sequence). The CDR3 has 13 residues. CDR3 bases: TGTGCCAGTAGTATACGGCAGGGCTTTGGCTACACCTTC. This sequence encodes CASSIRQGFGYTF.

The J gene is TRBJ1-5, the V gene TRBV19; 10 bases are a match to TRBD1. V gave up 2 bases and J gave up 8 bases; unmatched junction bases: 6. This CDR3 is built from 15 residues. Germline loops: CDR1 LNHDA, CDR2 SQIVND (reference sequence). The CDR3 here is CASSIRDRGPKPQHF. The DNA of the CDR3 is TGTGCCAGTAGTATACGGGACAGGGGCCCTAAGCCCCAGCATTTT.

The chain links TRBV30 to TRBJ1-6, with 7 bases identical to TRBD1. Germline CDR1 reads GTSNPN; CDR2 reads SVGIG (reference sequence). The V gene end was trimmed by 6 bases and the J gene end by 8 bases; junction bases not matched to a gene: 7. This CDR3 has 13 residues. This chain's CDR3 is CACNYRGDSPLHF. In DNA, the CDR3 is TGTGCCTGCAACTACAGGGGCGATTCACCCCTCCACTTT.

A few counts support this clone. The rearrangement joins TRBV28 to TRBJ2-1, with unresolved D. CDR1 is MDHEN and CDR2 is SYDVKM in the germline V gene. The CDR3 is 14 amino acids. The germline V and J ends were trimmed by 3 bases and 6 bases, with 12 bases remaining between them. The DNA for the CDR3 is TGTGCCAGCAGTTTCTTTGCGGTAAGCAATGAGCAGTTCTTC. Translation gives CASSFFAVSNEQFF.

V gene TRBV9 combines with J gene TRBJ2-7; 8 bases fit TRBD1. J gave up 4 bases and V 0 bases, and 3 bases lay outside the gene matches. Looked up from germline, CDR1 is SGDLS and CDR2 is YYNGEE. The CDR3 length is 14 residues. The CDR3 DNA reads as TGTGCCAGCAGCGTAGACAGGACAGGGTACGAGCAGTACTTC. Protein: CASSVDRTGYEQYF.

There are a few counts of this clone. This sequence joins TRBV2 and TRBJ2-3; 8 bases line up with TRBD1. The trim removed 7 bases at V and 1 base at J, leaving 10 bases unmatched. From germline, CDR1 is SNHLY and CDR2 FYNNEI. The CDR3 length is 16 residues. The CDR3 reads CASTLNPGQGTDTQYF. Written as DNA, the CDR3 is TGTGCCAGCACCCTGAACCCGGGACAGGGCACAGATACGCAGTATTTT.

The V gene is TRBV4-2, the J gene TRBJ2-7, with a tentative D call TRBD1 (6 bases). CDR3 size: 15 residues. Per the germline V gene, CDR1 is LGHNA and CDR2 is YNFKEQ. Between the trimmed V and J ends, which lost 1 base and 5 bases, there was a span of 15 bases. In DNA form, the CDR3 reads TGTGCCAGCAGCCAAGGGATAGCCAGGGGTGACGAGCAGTACTTC. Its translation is CASSQGIARGDEQYF.

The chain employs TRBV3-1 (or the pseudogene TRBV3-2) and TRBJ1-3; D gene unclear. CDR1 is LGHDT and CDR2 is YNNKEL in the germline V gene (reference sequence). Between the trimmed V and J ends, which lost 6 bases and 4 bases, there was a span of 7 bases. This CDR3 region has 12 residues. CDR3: CASSRQGNTIYF. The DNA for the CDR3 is TGTGCCAGCAGTCGCCAGGGAAACACCATATATTTT.

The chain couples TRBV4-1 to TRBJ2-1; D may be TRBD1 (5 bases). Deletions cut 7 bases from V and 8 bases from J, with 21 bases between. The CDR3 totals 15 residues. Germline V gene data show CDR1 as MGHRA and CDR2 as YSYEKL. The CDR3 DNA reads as TGCGCCAGCATGGGTTGGCAGGGTCGTGGCCATGAGCAGTTCTTC. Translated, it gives CASMGWQGRGHEQFF.

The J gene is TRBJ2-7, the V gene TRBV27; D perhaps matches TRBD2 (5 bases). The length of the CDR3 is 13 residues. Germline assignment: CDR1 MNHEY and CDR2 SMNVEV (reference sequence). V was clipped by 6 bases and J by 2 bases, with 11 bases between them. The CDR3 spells CASSPGVPYEQYF. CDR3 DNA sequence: TGTGCCAGCAGCCCCGGGGTCCCCTACGAGCAGTACTTC.

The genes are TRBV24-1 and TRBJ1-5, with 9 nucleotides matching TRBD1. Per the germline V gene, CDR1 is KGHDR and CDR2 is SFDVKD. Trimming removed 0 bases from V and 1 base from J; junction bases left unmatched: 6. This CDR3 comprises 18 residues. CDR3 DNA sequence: TGTGCCACCAGTGATTTGTCAGTACAGGGGGCGAGCAATCAGCCCCAGCATTTT. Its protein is CATSDLSVQGASNQPQHF.

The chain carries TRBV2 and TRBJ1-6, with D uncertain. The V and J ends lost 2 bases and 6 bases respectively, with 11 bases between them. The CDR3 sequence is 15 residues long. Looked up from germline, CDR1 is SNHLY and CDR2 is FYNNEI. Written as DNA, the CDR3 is TGTGCCAGCAGTGAACGGACTTTATTTAATTCACCCCTCCACTTT. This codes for CASSERTLFNSPLHF. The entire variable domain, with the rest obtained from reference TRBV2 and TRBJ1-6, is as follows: EPEVTQTPSHQVTQMGQEVILRCVPISNHLYFYWYRQILGQKVEFLVSFYNNEISEKSEIFDDQFSVERPDGSNFTLKIRSTKLEDSAMYFCASSERTLFNSPLHFGNGTRLTVT.

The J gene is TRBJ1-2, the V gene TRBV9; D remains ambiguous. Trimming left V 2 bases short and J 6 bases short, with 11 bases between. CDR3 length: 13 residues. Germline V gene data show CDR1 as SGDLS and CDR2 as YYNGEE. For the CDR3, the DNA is TGTGCCAGCAGCGTGAGGGTTGGGGATGGCTACACCTTC. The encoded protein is CASSVRVGDGYTF.

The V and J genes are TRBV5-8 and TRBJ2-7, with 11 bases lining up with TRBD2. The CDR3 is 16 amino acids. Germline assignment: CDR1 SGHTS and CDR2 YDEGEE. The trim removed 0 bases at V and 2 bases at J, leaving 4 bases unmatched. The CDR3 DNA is TGTGCCAGCAGCTTGGGACTAGCGGGGCCTACCTACGAGCAGTACTTC. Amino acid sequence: CASSLGLAGPTYEQYF. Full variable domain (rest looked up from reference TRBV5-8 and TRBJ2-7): EAGVTQSPTHLIKTRGQQATLRCSPISGHTSVYWYQQALGLGLQFLLWYDEGEERNRGNFPPRFSGRQFPNYSSELNVNALELEDSALYLCASSLGLAGPTYEQYFGPGTRLTVT.

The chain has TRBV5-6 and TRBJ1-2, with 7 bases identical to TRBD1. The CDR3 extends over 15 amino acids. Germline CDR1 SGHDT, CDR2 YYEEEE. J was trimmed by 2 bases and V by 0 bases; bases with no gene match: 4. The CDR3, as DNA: TGTGCCAGCAGCTTGGACAGGGGTTGGAACTATGGCTACACCTTC. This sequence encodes CASSLDRGWNYGYTF.

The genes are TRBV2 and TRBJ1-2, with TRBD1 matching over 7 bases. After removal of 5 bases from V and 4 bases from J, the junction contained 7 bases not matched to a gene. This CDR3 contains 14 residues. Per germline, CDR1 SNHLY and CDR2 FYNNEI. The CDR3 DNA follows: TGTGCCAGCAGTAAGGGGACAGAGGGCTATGGCTACACCTTC. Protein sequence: CASSKGTEGYGYTF.

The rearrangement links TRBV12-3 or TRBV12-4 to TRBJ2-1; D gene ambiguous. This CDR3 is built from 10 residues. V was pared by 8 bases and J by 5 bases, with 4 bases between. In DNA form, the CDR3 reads TGTGCCAGCGCGCACAATGAGCAGTTCTTC. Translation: CASAHNEQFF.

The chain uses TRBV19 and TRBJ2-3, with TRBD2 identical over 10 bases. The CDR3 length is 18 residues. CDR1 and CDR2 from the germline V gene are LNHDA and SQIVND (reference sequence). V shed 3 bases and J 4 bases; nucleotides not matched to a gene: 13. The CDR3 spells CASSIASGGAESADTQYF. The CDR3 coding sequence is TGTGCCAGTAGTATCGCCAGCGGGGGGGCCGAGAGCGCAGATACGCAGTATTTT.